The present T cell receptor (beta chain) was sequenced within a study of TET2 disruption in CD19-targeted CAR T cells (dated by TCRdb to about 2018). Regarding the complete study: No additional inclusion criteria were applied, and the number of samples was determined by the original clinical trial design and by sample availability.

The study at large found these results: Conclusions about the patient's CAR T cells rested on extensive analysis of a single subject.

Concerning this clone: Its target antigen remains unknown. The read halts 3 residues ahead of the CDR3 end, with the missing end drawn from the germline J gene.

The CDR3 runs 16 amino acids, cysteine and phenylalanine included. Shown are 39 bases from within the CDR3, in frame from base 1. The junction shows trimming of 3 bases on V and 0 bases on J, plus 12 bases between the germline ends. CDR1 LNHDA and CDR2 SQIVND were looked up in the germline V gene (reference sequence). The immunoSEQ assay was used for deep sequencing of the TCR beta chain. In the authors' own workflow: Only productive TCR beta rearrangements went into calculating clonotype frequencies. TCRdb obtained this table from immuneACCESS and retained in-frame rearrangements with V and J assigned. These tables miss some clones; where compared with another copy, unresolved V genes account for less than half of the shortfall, and the remainder is unexplained. V and J calls and clone size are given by that table; D and trimming were obtained from the DNA. For this sample, the table gives about a hundred clones.

According to the study, the label for this sample's treatment or condition signals: autologous CTL019 cells: CD19 CAR with 4-1BB and CD3 zeta domains. TCR zeta and 4-1BB costimulatory signaling domains were built into the CD19 CAR. The DNeasy Blood and Tissue Kit was used to extract genomic DNA from pre-infusion T cells, peripheral blood, or sorted post-infusion T cells. The chain joins TRBV19 to TRBJ1-5; tentative D gene TRBD1, with 5 bases matching. This material consisted of CD8+ T cells sorted from blood, taken from a patient treated with CD19 CAR T cells. The receptor's source is a man aged 70 or older with chronic lymphocytic leukemia. The CDR3 is CASSMQGSLSNQPQHF. Partial CDR3 DNA: TGTGCCAGTAGTATGCAGGGCAGCCTTAGCAATCAGCCC.